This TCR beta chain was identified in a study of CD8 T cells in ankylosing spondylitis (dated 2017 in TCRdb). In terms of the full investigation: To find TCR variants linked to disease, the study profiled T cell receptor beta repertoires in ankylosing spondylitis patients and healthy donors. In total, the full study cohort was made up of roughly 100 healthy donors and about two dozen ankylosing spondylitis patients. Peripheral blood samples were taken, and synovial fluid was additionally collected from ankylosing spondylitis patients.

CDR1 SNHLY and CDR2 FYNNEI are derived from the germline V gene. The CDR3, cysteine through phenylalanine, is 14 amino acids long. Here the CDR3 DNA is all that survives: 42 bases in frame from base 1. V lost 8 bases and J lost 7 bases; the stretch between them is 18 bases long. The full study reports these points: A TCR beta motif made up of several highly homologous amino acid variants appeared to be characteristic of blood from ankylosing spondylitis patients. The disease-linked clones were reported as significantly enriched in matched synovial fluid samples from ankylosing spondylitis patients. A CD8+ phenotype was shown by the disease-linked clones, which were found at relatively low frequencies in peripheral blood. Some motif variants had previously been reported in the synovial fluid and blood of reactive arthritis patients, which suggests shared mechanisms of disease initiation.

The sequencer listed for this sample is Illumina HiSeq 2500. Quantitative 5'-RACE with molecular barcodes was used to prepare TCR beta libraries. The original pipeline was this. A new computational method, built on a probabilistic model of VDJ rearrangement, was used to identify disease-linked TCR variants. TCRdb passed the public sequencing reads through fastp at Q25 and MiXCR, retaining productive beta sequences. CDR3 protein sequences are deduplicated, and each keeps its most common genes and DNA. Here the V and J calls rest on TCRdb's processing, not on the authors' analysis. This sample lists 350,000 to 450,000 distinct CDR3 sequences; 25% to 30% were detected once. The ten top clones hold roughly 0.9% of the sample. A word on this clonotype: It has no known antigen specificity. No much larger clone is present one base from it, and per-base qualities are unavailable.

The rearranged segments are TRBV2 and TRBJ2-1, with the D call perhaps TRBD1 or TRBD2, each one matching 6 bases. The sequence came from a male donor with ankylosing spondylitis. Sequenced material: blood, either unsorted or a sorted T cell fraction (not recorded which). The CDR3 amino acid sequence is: CASALGLGGNEQFF. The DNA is TGTGCCAGCGCCCTAGGGCTAGGGGGGAATGAGCAGTTCTTC.